This record concerns one TCR beta chain sequence. The antigen is not known. The source of the sample is a study of PD-L1 blockade in urothelial cancer. The overall study: Blood was tested 3 weeks (second dose) and 6 weeks into treatment.

Study-level results: Better survival was predicted by below-median pretreatment blood TCR clonality.

Noted time point: pretreatment peripheral blood. Libraries were prepared by immunoSEQ multiplex PCR; TCRdb keeps only in-frame clonotypes and omits some of them. The repertoire consists of about 38,000 clones, with approximately 86% occurring once and the leading ten covering over 12%. Sequences were derived from PBMCs, sampled around atezolizumab (anti-PD-L1) treatment. This TCR came from a man older than 75 with urothelial cancer.

The DNA of the CDR3 is TGCGCCAGCAGCAGACAGGGGCCTAACACTGAAGCTTTCTTT. This gives the protein CASSRQGPNTEAFF. J is TRBJ1-1 and V is TRBV5-1, with TRBD1 matching over 8 bases. The CDR3 consists of 14 residues. Losses at the gene ends were 4 bases for V and 2 bases for J; bases not matched to a gene: 4. Germline lookup yields CDR1 SGHRS and CDR2 YFSETQ.